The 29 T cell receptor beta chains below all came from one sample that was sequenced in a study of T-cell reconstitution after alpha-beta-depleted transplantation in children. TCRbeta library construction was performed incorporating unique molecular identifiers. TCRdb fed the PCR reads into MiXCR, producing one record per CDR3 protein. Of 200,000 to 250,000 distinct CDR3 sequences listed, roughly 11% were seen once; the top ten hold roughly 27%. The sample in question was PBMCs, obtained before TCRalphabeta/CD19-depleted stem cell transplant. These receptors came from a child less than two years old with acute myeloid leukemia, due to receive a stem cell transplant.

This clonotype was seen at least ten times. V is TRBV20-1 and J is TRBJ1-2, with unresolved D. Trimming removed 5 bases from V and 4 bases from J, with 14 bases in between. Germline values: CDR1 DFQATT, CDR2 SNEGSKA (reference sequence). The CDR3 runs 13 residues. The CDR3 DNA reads TGCAGTGCTCCTCACGGGCGCGGCTATGGCTACACCTTC. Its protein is CSAPHGRGYGYTF.

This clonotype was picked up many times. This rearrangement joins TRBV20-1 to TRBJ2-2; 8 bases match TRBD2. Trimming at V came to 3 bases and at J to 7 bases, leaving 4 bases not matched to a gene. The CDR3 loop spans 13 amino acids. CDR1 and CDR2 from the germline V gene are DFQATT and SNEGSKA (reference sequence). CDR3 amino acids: CSARAGGVGELFF. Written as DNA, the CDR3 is TGCAGTGCTAGGGCGGGGGGAGTCGGGGAGCTGTTTTTT.

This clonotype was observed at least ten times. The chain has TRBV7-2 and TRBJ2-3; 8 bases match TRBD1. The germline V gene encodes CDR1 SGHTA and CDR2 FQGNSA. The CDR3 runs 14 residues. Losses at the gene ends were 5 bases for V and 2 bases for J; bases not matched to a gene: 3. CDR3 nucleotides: TGTGCCAGCAGCCCGACAGGGGTCACAGATACGCAGTATTTT. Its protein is CASSPTGVTDTQYF. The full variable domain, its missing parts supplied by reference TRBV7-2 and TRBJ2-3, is GAGVSQSPSNKVTEKGKDVELRCDPISGHTALYWYRQSLGQGLEFLIYFQGNSAPDKSGLPSDRFSAERTGGSVSTLTIQRTQQEDSAVYLCASSPTGVTDTQYFGPGTRLTVL.

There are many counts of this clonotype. CDR3 in amino acids: CASSLGLISNQPQHF. DNA of the CDR3: TGTGCCAGCAGTTTAGGGTTGATCAGCAATCAGCCCCAGCATTTT. The chain links TRBV12-3 or TRBV12-4 to TRBJ1-5; D ambiguous. Trimming stripped 1 base from V and 1 base from J, with 8 bases between. The length of the CDR3 is 15 residues.

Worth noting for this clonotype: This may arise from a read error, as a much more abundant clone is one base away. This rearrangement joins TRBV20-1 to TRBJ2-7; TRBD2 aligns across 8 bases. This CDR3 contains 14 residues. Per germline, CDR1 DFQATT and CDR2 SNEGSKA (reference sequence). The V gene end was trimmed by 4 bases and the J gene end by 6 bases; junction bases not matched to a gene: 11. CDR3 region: CSATPNGRAPEQYF. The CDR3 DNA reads TGCAGTGCTACACCTAACGGGAGGGCTCCCGAGCAGTACTTC.

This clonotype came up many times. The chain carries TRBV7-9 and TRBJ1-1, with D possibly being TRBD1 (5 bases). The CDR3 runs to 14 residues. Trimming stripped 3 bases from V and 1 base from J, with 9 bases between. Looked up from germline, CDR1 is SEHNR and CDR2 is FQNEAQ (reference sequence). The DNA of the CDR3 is TGTGCCAGCAGCTTCAACAGGAAGAACACTGAAGCTTTCTTT. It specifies CASSFNRKNTEAFF.

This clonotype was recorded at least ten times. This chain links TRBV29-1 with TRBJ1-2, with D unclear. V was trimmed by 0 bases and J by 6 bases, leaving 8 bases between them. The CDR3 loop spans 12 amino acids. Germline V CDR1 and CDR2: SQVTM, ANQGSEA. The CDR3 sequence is CSVEDRLDGYTF. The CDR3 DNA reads TGCAGCGTTGAAGATCGGCTTGATGGCTACACCTTC.

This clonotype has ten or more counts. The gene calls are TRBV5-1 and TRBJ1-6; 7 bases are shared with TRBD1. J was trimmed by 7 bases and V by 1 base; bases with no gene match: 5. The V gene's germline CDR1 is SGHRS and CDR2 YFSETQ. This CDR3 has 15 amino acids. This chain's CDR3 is CASSLWTGGNSPLHF. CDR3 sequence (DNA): TGCGCCAGCAGCTTGTGGACAGGCGGGAATTCACCCCTCCACTTT.

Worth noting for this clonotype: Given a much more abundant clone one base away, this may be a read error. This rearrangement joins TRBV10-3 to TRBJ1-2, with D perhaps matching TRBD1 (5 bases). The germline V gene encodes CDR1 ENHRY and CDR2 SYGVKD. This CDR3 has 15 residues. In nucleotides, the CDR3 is TGTGCCATCAGTGAGTCGGGGACGCCTTCTTATGGCGACACCTTC. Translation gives CAISESGTPSYGDTF.

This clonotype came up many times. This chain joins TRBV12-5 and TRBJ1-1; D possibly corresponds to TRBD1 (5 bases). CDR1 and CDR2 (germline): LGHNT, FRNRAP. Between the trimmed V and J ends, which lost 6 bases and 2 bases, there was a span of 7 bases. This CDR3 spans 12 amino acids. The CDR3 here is CASGRDNTEAFF. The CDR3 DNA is TGTGCTAGTGGCCGGGACAACACTGAAGCTTTCTTT.

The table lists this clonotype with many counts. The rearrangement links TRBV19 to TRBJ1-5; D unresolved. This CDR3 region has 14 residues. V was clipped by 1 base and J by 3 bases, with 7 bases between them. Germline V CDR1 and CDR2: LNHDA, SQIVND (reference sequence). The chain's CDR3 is CASSIGGNNQPQHF. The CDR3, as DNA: TGTGCCAGTAGTATAGGAGGGAACAATCAGCCCCAGCATTTT.

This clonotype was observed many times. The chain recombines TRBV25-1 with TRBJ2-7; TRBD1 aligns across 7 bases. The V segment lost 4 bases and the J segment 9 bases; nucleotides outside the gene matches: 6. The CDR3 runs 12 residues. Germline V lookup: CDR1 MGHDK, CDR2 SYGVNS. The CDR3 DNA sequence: TGTGCCAGCAGTGGGTTAGGGGGCGTGCAGTACTTC. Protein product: CASSGLGGVQYF.

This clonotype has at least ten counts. CDR3 sequence: CASSGDRGFSSGANVLTF. CDR3 coding DNA: TGCGCCAGCAGCGGTGACAGGGGGTTTAGCTCTGGGGCCAACGTCCTGACTTTC. V usage is TRBV5-1 and J usage is TRBJ2-6; TRBD1 matches 9 bases. Germline trimming cut 4 bases from V and 0 bases from J; bases unmatched to any gene: 8. The CDR3 sequence is 18 residues long. Per germline, CDR1 SGHRS and CDR2 YFSETQ.

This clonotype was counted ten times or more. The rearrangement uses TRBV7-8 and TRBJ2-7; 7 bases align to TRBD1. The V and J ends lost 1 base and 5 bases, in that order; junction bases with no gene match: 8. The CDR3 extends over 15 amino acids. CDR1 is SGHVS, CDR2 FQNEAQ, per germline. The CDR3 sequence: CASSLDVTGSDEQYF. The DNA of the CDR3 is TGTGCCAGCAGCTTAGATGTGACAGGGAGTGACGAGCAGTACTTC.

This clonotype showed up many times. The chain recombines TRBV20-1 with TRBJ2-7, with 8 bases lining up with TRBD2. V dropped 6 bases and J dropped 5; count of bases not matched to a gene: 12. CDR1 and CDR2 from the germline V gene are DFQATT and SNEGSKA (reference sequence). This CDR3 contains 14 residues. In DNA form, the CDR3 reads TGCAGTGCGCCCACCCGGGAGGGCCGGGACGAGCAGTACTTC. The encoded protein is CSAPTREGRDEQYF.

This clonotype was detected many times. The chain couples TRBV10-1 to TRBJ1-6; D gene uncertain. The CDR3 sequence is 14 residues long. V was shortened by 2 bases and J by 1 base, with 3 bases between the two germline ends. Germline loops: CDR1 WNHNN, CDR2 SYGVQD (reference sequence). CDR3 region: CASSEGSYNSPLHF. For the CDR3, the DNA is TGCGCCAGCAGTGAGGGATCCTATAATTCACCCCTCCACTTT.

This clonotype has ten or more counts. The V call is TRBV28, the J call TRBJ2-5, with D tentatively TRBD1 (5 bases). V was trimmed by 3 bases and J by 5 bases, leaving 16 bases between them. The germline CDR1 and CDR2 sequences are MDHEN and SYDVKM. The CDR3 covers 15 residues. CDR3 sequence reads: CASSFPPGSTETQYF. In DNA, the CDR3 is TGTGCCAGCAGTTTCCCGCCAGGGTCAACGGAGACCCAGTACTTC.

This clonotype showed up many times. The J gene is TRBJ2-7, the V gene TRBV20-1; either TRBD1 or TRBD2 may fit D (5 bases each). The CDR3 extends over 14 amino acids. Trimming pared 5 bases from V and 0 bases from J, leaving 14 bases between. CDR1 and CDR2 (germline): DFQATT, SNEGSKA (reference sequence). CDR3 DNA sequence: TGCAGTGCTCATCTTCGGGGCCACTCCTACGAGCAGTACTTC. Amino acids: CSAHLRGHSYEQYF.

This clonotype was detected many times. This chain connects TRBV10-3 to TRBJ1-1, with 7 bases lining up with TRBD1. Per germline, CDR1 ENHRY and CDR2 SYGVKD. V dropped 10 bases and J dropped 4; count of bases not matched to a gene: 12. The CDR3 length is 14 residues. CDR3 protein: CATSYRGKGTEAFF. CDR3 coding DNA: TGTGCCACCTCATACAGGGGTAAGGGCACTGAAGCTTTCTTT.

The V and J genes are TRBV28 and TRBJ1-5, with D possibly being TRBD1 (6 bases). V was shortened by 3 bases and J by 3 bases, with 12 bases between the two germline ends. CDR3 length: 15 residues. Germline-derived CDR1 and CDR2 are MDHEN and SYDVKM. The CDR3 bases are TGTGCCAGCAGTTTTACAGGGTCATTCAATCAGCCCCAGCATTTT. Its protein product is CASSFTGSFNQPQHF.

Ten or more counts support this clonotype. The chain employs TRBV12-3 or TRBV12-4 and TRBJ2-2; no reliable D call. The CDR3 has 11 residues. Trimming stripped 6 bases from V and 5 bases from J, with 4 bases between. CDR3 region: CASSRTGELFF. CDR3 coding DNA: TGTGCCAGCAGCCGTACCGGGGAGCTGTTTTTT.

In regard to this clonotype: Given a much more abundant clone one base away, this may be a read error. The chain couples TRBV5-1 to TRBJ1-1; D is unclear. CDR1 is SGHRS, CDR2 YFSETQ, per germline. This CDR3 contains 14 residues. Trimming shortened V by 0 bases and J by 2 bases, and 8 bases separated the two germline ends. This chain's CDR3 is CASSLGIRNTEAFF. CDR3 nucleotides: TGCGCCAGCAGCTTGGGGATTAGAAACACTGAAGCTTTCTTT.

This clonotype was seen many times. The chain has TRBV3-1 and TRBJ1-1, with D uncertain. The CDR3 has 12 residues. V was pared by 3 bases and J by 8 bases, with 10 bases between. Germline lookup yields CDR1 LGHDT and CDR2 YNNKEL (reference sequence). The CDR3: CASSQTPREAFF. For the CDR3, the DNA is TGTGCCAGCAGCCAGACCCCCCGAGAAGCTTTCTTT.

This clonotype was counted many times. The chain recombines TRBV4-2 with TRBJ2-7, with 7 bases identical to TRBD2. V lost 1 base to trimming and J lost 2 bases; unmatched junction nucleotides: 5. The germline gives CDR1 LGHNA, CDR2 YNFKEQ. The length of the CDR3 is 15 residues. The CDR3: CASSQGTSAPYEQYF. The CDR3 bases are TGTGCCAGCAGCCAAGGTACTAGCGCTCCCTACGAGCAGTACTTC.

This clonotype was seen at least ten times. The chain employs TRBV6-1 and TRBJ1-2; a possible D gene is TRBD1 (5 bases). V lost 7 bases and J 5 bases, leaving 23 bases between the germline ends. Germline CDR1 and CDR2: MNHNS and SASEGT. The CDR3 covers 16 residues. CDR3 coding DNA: TGTGCCAGCATCCATACCGGGGGATACCCTCCATATGGCTACACCTTC. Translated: CASIHTGGYPPYGYTF.

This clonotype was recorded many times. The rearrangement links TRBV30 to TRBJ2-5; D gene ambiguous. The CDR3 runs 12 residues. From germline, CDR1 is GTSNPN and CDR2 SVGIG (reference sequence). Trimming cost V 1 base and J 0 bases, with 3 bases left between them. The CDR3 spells CAWSAYQETQYF. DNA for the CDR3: TGTGCCTGGAGTGCGTACCAAGAGACCCAGTACTTC.

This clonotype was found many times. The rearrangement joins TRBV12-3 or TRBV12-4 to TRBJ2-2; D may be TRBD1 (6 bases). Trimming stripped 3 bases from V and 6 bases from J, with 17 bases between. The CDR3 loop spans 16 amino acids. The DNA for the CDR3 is TGTGCCAGCAGTTTCAAAGGGGGAGTGAGGGCCGGGGAGCTGTTTTTT. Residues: CASSFKGGVRAGELFF.

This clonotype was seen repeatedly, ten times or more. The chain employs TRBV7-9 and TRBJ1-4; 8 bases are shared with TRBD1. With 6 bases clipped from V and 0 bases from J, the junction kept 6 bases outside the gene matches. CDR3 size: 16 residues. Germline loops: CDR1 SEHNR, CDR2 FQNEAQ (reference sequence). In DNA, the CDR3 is TGTGCCAGCAGTCATAAGACAGGGGCAACTAATGAAAAACTGTTTTTT. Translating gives CASSHKTGATNEKLFF.

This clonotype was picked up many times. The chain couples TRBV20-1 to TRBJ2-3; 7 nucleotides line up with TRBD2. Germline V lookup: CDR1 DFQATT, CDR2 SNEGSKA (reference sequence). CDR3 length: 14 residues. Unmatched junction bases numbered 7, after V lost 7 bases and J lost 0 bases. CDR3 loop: CSVRRDYSTDTQYF. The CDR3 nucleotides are TGCAGTGTCCGCCGGGACTATAGCACAGATACGCAGTATTTT.